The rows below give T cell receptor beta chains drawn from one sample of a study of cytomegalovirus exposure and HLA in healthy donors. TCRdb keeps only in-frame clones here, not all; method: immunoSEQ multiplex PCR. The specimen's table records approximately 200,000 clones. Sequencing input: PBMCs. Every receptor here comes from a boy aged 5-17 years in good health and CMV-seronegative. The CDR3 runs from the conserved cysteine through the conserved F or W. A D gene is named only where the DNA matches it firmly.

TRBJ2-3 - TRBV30 TGTGCCTGGAAGGGGTCAGATACGCAGTATTTT CAWKGSDTQYF
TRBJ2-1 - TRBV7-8 TGTGCCAGCAGCCCACGGACTCGGAGCTCCTACAATGAGCAGTTCTTC CASSPRTRSSYNEQFF
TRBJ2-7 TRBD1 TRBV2 TGTGCCAGCAGGAGACAGGGAACCTACGAGCAGTACTTC CASRRQGTYEQYF
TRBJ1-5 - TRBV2 TGTGCCAGCAGTGAATTTCACGGTAGCAATCAGCCCCAGCATTTT CASSEFHGSNQPQHF
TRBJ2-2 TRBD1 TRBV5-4 TGTGCCAGCAGCCCTACAGGGGGCTACACCGGGGAGCTGTTTTTT CASSPTGGYTGELFF
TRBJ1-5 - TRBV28 TGTGCCAGCAGTTTACGAGCCGCTTCCTATCAGCCCCAGCATTTT CASSLRAASYQPQHF
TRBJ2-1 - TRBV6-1 TGTGCCAGCAGGGAGACGTACAATGAGCAGTTCTTC CASRETYNEQFF
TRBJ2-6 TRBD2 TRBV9 TGTGCCACCGGGGGGGCCTCCTCTGGGGCCAACGTCCTGACTTTC CATGGASSGANVLTF
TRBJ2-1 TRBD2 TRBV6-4 TGTGCCAGCAGTGACTCCGGGGGGGGCTACAATGAGCAGTTCTTC CASSDSGGGYNEQFF
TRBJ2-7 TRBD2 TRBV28 TGTGCCAGCAGTTTGGAGACGGGCGGGGGGCCCCCCGGGTTGGATTATAACGAGCAGTACTTC CASSLETGGGPPGLDYNEQYF
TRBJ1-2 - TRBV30 TGTGCCTGGAGTGTGTTATACTATGGCTACACCTTC CAWSVLYYGYTF
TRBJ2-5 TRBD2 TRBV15 TGTGCCACCTCGGGAACCAGCGGGGCCCAAGAGACCCAGTACTTC CATSGTSGAQETQYF
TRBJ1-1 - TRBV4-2 TGTGCCAGCAGCCAGAGGAACACTGAAGCTTTCTTT CASSQRNTEAFF
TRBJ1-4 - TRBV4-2 TGTGCCAGCAGCCAAGCAAGCGAGGCAACTAATGAAAAACTGTTTTTT CASSQASEATNEKLFF
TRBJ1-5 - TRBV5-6 TGTGCCAGCACGAGGGTGGGGTTAAATCAGCCCCAGCATTTT CASTRVGLNQPQHF
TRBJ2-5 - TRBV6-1 TGTGCCAGCAGTGAAGAGGGGGAGACCCAGTACTTC CASSEEGETQYF
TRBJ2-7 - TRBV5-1 TGCGCCAGCAGACGGGACACAACATCCTACGAGCAGTACTTC CASRRDTTSYEQYF
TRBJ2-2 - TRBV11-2 TGTGCCAGCAGCTTAGATAATTGGCAGGGCTCCGGGGAGCTGTTTTTT CASSLDNWQGSGELFF
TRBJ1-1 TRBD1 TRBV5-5 TGTGCCAGCAGTTTACGGACAGGGGCGATGGGGGTGAACACTGAAGCTTTCTTT CASSLRTGAMGVNTEAFF
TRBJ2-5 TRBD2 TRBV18 TGTGCCAGCTCCTCGGGAGCGGGGGGCCGCTCCAAAGAGACCCAGTACTTC CASSSGAGGRSKETQYF
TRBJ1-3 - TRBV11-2 TGTGCCAGCAGCCAGACCGCAGGGACAGGAAACACCATATATTTT CASSQTAGTGNTIYF
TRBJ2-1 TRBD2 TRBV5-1 TGCGCCAGCAGCTTGGCCGGAGCGGGGGGGCCCAGGGATGAGCAGTTCTTC CASSLAGAGGPRDEQFF
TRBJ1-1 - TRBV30 TGTGCCTGGAATGGTTTAGAGACTGAAGCTTTCTTT CAWNGLETEAFF
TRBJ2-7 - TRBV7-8 TGTGCCAGCAGCTCCGGGACACTGATGTACGAGCAGTACTTC CASSSGTLMYEQYF
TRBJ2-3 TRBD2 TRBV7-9 TGTGCCAGCAGCTTATTACTAGCGGGGGGTCCCCGGGAGACGCAGTATTTT CASSLLLAGGPRETQYF
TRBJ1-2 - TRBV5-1 TGCGCCAGCAGCTTGGAGGGGTCCTATGGCTACACCTTC CASSLEGSYGYTF
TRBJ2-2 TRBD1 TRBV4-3 TGCGCCAGCAGCCAAGATGGACAGGGCCGGACCGGGGAGCTGTTTTTT CASSQDGQGRTGELFF
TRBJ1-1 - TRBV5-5 TGTGCCAGCAGCTTGGGACTCATAAACACTGAAGCTTTCTTT CASSLGLINTEAFF
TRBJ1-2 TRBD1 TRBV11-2 TGTGCCAGCAGCATTACAGGGGTTCAGGGCTACACCTTC CASSITGVQGYTF
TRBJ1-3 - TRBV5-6 TGTGCCAGCAGCTTGGACAGGCGAGCTGGAAACACCATATATTTT CASSLDRRAGNTIYF
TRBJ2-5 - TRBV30 TGTGCCTGGGGATTCCGGGATTCGCAGTACTTC CAWGFRDSQYF
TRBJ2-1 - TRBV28 TGTGCCAGCAGCTCGGAAGGGGGGGGCTTGTTCGAGCAGTTCTTC CASSSEGGGLFEQFF
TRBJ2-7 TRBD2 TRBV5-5 TGTGCCAGCAGCCCCCCCCGGGGGGGCGAGCAGTACTTC CASSPPRGGEQYF
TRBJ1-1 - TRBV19 TGTGCCAGTAGTATAGATCGGGAGAACACTGAAGCTTTCTTT CASSIDRENTEAFF
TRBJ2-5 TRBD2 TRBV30 TGTGCCTGGAGTGTCCCTCTAGCGGGGGGAAAAGAGACCCAGTACTTC CAWSVPLAGGKETQYF
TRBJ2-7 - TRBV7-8 TGTGCCAGCAGCTCTACCGGCGGGGCGTCCTACGAGCAGTACTTC CASSSTGGASYEQYF
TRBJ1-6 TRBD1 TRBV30 TGTGCAGGGGACAGCTCCCTAAATTCACCCCTCCACTTT CAGDSSLNSPLHF
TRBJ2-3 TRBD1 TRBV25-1 TGTGCCACCAAGGGACAGGGCTTCTCTTCTCTCACAGATACGCAGTATTTT CATKGQGFSSLTDTQYF
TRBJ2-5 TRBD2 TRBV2 TGTGCCAGCAAGGGCAAGCGGGGGGTATGGGGTGAGACCCAGTACTTC CASKGKRGVWGETQYF
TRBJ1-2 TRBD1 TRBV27 TGTGCCAGCAGCCCTACAGGGGGGCAGTATGGCTACACCTTC CASSPTGGQYGYTF
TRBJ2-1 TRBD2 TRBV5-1 TGCGCCAGCAGCTTGGAGCCTAGCGGGGGGAATGAGCAGTTCTTC CASSLEPSGGNEQFF
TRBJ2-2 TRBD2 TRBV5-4 TGTGCCAGCAGCTTAAGGACTAGTCCGAAGGCTGGGGAGCTGTTTTTT CASSLRTSPKAGELFF
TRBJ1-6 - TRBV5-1 TGCGCCAGCAGCTTCCCCGGGGATAATTCACCCCTCCACTTT CASSFPGDNSPLHF
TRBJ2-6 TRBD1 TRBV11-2 TGTGCCAGCAGCTCATTGAGGACAGGGATCCCCTCTGGGGCCAACGTCCTGACTTTC CASSSLRTGIPSGANVLTF
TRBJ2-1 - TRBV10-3 TGTGCCATCAGTGAGGGCAGGGAGGAGTTCTTC CAISEGREEFF
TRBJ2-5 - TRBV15 TGTGCCACCAGCACAGCTCCGGGGGTTGAGACCCAGTACTTC CATSTAPGVETQYF
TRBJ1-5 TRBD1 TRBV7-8 TGTGCCAGCAGCTTCTGGGACAGGGATAGCAATCAGCCCCAGCATTTT CASSFWDRDSNQPQHF
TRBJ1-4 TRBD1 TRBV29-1 TGCAGCGTCCTCGGACAGGGCGGGCGTGAAAAACTGTTTTTT CSVLGQGGREKLFF
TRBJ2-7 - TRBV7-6 TGTGCCAGCAGCATAGGTAACGAGCAGTACTTC CASSIGNEQYF
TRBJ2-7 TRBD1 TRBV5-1 TGCGCCAGCAGCTTTAAGGGACAGGGTAGGGTTGAGCAGTACTTC CASSFKGQGRVEQYF
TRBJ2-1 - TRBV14 TGTGCCAGCAGCCCTCTACGGGATGGCAATGAGCAGTTCTTC CASSPLRDGNEQFF
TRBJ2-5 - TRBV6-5 TGTGCCAGCAGCCAAGACAGCCAAGAGACCCAGTACTTC CASSQDSQETQYF
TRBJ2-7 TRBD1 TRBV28 TGTGCCACCAAGACAGGGGGCTTTCCTTCCTACGAGCAGTACTTC CATKTGGFPSYEQYF
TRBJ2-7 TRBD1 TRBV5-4 TGTGCCAGCAGCTTGGTTAGGCAGGGGGCCGACGAGCAGTACTTC CASSLVRQGADEQYF